This T cell receptor beta chain is drawn from a study of control samples from healthy donors and cancer patients. Trimming took off 2 bases at V and 10 bases at J, with 9 bases between the two ends. From germline, CDR1 is MGHRA and CDR2 YSYEKL. This CDR3 is built from 13 residues. Produced via immunoSEQ multiplex PCR; TCRdb's table is partial and in-frame only. The sample lists 160,000 or so clones; under 96% were seen once. The clonotype was recovered from a woman between 25 and 40 years old in good health. The source material was blood. The V and J genes are TRBV4-1 and TRBJ1-6; D uncertain. CDR3 nucleotides: TGCGCCAGCAGCCAACCAGCCTGGTCACCCCTCCACTTT. It encodes CASSQPAWSPLHF.